This T cell receptor (beta chain) was documented in a study of graft-versus-host responses after intestinal transplantation. Overall study context: For approximately three years after anti-thymocyte globulin induction, all recipients took tacrolimus and steroids. Overall study results and limits: Detected in recipient marrow were GvH clones, some of which were first observed in ileum or blood.

Produced via immunoSEQ multiplex PCR; TCRdb's table is partial and in-frame only. The sample lists about 98,000 clones, 86% occurring once. Points on this clone: The antigen is unknown.

There are 13 residues in the CDR3. V was clipped by 5 bases and J by 3 bases, with 10 bases between them. CDR1 and CDR2 (germline): SGHVS, FQNEAQ. The rearrangement links TRBV7-8 to TRBJ1-1; D gene uncertain. The material sequenced was PBMCs, taken 255 days after intestinal transplant. The clonotype comes from a human patient who received an intestinal transplant, so some T cells may come from the graft donor. Written as DNA, the CDR3 is TGTGCCAGCAGCCCAGAGGGCTACACTGAAGCTTTCTTT. It yields the protein CASSPEGYTEAFF.